The entry that follows covers one T cell receptor (beta chain) sequence. What it binds is unknown. These data belong to a study of immune cell composition in non-small cell lung cancer. Notes on the study in general: 60% to 75% of squamous and approximately 30% of adenocarcinoma cases had tumour-associated clones >0.5%. Overall clonality, unlike maximal tumour-associated clone frequency, did not predict TIL reactivity. Smoking pack-years did not significantly correlate with tumour TCR-beta clonality.

Normal lung sampling was at least 3 cm from the tumour, as distant as possible. Genomic DNA came from frozen unsorted single-cell suspensions. TCRdb keeps only in-frame clones here, not all; method: immunoSEQ multiplex PCR. The sample lists 5,300 or so clones; roughly 88% were seen once. Trimming at V came to 4 bases and at J to 5 bases, leaving 10 bases not matched to a gene. The germline V gene encodes CDR1 LGHNA and CDR2 YNFKEQ. The CDR3 runs to 15 residues. The TCR originated in a human donor with non-small cell lung cancer. Some clones in this sample may be carry-over from other donors' samples. Sequenced sample: non-adjacent lung tissue. This sequence joins TRBV4-2 and TRBJ2-5, with 7 bases matching TRBD2. CDR3 coding DNA: TGTGCCAGCAGCCCCCACAGCGGGGCAGGGGAGACCCAGTACTTC. This codes for CASSPHSGAGETQYF.